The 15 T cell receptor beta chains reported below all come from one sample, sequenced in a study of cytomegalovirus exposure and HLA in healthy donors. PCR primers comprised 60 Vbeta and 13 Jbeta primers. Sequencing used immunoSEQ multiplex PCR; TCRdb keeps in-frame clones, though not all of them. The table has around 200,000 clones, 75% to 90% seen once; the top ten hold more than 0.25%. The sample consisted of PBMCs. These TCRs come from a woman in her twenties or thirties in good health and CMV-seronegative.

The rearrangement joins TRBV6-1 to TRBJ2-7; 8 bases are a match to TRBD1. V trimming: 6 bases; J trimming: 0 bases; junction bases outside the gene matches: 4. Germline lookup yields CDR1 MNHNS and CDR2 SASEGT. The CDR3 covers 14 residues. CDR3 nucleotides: TGTGCCAGCAGGCGGGACAGGCGCTCCTACGAGCAGTACTTC. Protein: CASRRDRRSYEQYF.

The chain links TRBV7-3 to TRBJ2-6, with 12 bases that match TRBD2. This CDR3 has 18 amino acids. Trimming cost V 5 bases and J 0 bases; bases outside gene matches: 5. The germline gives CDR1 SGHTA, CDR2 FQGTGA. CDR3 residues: CASSPSGRGRSGANVLTF. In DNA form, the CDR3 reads TGTGCCAGCAGCCCTAGCGGGAGGGGCCGCTCTGGGGCCAACGTCCTGACTTTC.

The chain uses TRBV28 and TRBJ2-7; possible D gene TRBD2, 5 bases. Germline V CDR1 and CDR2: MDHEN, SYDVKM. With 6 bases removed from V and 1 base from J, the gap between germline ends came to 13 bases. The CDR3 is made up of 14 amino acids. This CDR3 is CASRTQRGSYEQYF. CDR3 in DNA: TGTGCCAGCAGGACCCAGCGAGGGTCCTACGAGCAGTACTTC.

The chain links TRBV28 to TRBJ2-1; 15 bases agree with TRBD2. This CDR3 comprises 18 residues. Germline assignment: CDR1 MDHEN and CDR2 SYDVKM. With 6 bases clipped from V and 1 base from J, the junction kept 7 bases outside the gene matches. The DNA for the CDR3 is TGTGCCAGCAGCACCGGACTAGCGGGGGGGCGATCCTACAATGAGCAGTTCTTC. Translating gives CASSTGLAGGRSYNEQFF.

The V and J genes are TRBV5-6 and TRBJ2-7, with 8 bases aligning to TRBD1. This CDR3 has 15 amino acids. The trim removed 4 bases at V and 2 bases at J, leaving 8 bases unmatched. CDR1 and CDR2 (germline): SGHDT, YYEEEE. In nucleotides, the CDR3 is TGTGCCAGCAGCACGGGACAGGTAGAAGCCTACGAGCAGTACTTC. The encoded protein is CASSTGQVEAYEQYF.

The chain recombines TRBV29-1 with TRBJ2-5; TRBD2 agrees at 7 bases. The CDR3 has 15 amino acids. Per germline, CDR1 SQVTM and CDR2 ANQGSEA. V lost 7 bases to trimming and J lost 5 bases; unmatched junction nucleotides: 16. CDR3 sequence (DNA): TGCAGCGGGGGGAGGGACCCCAACATGGCGGAGACCCAGTACTTC. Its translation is CSGGRDPNMAETQYF.

CDR3 protein: CASSSRVYNQPQHF. CDR3 coding DNA: TGTGCCAGCAGTTCCAGGGTATACAATCAGCCCCAGCATTTT. The chain recombines TRBV28 with TRBJ1-5; D perhaps matches TRBD1 (5 bases). There are 14 residues in the CDR3. With 4 bases removed from V and 3 bases from J, the gap between germline ends came to 10 bases. Looked up from germline, CDR1 is MDHEN and CDR2 is SYDVKM. The full variable domain, its missing parts supplied by reference TRBV28 and TRBJ1-5, is DVKVTQSSRYLVKRTGEKVFLECVQDMDHENMFWYRQDPGLGLRLIYFSYDVKMKEKGDIPEGYSVSREKKERFSLILESASTNQTSMYLCASSSRVYNQPQHFGDGTRLSIL.

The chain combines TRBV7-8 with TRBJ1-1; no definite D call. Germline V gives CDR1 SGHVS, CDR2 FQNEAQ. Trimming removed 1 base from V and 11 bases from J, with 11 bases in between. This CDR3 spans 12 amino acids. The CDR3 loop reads CASSLGGPIAFF. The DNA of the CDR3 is TGTGCCAGCAGCTTAGGTGGCCCGATCGCTTTCTTT.

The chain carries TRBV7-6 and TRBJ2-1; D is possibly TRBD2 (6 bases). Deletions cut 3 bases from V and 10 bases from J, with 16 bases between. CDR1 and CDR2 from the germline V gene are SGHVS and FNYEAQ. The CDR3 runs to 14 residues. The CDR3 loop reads CASSFQLGLAEQFF. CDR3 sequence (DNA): TGTGCCAGCAGCTTTCAGTTGGGGCTAGCGGAGCAGTTCTTC.

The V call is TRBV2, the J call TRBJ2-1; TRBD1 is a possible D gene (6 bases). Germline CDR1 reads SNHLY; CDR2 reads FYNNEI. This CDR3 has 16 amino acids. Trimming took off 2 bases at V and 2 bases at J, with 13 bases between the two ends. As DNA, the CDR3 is TGTGCCAGCAGTGAAAAGGGGGTGATCACCTACAATGAGCAGTTCTTC. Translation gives CASSEKGVITYNEQFF.

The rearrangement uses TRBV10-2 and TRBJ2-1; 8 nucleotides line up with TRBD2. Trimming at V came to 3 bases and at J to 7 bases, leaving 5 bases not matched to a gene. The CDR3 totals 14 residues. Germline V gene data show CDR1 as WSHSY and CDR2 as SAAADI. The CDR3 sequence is CASSDGGRSNEQFF. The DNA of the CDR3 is TGCGCCAGCAGTGATGGCGGGAGGTCGAATGAGCAGTTCTTC.

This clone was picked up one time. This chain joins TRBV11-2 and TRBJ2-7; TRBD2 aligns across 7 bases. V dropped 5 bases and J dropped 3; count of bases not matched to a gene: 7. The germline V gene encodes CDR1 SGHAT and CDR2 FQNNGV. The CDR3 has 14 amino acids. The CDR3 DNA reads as TGTGCCAGCAGCCTCCGGGGGGTATACTACGAGCAGTACTTC. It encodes CASSLRGVYYEQYF.

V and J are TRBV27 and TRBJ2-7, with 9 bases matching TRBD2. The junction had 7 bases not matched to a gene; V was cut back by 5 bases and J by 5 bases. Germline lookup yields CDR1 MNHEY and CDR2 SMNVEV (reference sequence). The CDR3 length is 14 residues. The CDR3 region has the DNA TGTGCCAGCAGTCGATTAGCGGGAGTTCACGAGCAGTACTTC. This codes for CASSRLAGVHEQYF.

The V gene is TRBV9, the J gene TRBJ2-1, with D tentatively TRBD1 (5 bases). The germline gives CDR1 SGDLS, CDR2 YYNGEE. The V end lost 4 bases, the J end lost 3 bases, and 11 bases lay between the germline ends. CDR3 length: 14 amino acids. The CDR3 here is CASSYEDIYNEQFF. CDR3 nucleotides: TGTGCCAGCAGCTACGAGGACATCTACAATGAGCAGTTCTTC.

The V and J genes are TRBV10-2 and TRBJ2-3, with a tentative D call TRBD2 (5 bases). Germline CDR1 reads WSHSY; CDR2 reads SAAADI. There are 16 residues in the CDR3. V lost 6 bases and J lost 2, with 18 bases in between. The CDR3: CASSDDYQRTTDTQYF. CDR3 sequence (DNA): TGCGCCAGCAGCGACGACTACCAGCGGACCACAGATACGCAGTATTTT.